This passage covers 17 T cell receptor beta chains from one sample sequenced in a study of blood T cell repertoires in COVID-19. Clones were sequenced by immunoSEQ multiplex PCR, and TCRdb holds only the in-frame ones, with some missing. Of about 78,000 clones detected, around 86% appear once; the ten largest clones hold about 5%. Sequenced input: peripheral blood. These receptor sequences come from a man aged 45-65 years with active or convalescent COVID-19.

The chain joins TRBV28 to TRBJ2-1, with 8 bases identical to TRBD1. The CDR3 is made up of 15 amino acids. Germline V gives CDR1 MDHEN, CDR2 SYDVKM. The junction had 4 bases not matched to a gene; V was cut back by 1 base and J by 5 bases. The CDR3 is CASSLSAGGHNEQFF. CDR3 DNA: TGTGCCAGCAGTTTATCGGCAGGGGGCCACAATGAGCAGTTCTTC.

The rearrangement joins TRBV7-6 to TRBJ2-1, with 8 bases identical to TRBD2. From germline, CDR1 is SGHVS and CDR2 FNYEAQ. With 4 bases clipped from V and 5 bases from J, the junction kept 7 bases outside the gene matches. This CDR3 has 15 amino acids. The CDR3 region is CASSSGGGPNNEQFF. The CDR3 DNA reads TGTGCCAGCAGCTCCGGGGGGGGGCCAAACAATGAGCAGTTCTTC.

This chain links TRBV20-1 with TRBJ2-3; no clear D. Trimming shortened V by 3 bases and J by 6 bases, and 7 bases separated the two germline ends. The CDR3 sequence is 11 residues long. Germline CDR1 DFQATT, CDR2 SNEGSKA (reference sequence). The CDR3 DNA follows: TGCAGTGCTAGCCCCATTGATACGCAGTATTTT. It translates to CSASPIDTQYF.

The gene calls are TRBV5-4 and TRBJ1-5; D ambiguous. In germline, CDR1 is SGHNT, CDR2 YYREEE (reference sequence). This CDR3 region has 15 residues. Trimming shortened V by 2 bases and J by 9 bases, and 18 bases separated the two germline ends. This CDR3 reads CASSLGNEVERPQHF. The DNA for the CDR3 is TGTGCCAGCAGCTTAGGAAATGAGGTTGAGCGGCCCCAGCATTTT.

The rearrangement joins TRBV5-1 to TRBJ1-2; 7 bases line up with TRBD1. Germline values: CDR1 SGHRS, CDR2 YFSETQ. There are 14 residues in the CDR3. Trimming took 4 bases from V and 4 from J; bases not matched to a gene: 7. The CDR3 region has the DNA TGCGCCAGCAGCACCGGACAGGACATCTATGGCTACACCTTC. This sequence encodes CASSTGQDIYGYTF.

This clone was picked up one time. CDR3 DNA sequence: TGCGCCAGCAGCGGCCTGGGGGGGCCGGGACACTTCACAGATACGCAGTATTTT. Its protein product is CASSGLGGPGHFTDTQYF. The J gene is TRBJ2-3, the V gene TRBV5-1, with D possibly matching TRBD2 (7 bases). Trimming left V 4 bases short and J 2 bases short, with 23 bases between. Germline V gene sequence: CDR1 SGHRS, CDR2 YFSETQ. The CDR3 covers 18 residues. Full variable domain (remainder filled in from reference TRBV5-1 and TRBJ2-3): KAGVTQTPRYLIKTRGQQVTLSCSPISGHRSVSWYQQTPGQGLQFLFEYFSETQRNKGNFPGRFSGRQFSNSRSEMNVSTLELGDSALYLCASSGLGGPGHFTDTQYFGPGTRLTVL.

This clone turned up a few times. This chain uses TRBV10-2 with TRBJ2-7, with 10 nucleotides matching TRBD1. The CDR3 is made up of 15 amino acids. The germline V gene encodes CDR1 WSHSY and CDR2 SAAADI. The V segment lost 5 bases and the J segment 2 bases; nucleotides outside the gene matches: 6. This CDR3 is CASSLGQGEAYEQYF. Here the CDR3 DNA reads TGCGCCAGCAGTCTAGGACAGGGGGAGGCCTACGAGCAGTACTTC.

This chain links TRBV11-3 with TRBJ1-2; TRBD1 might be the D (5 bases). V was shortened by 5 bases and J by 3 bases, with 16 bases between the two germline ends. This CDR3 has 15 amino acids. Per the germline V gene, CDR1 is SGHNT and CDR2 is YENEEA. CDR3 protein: CASSPLAGGDYGYTF. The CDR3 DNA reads TGTGCCAGCAGCCCACTGGCGGGGGGGGACTATGGCTACACCTTC.

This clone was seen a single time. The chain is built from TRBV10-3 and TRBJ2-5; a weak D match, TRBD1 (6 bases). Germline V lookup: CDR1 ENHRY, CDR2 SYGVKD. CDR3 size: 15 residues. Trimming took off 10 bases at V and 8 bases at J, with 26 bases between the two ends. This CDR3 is CATKGTTGILGTQYF. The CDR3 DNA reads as TGTGCCACCAAAGGGACAACAGGAATCCTAGGAACCCAGTACTTC.

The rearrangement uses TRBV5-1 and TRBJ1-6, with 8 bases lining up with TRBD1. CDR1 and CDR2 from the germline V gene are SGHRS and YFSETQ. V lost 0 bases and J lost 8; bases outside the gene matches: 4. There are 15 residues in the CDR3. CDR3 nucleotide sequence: TGCGCCAGCAGCTTGGGGGGACAGGATTATTCACCCCTCCACTTT. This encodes CASSLGGQDYSPLHF.

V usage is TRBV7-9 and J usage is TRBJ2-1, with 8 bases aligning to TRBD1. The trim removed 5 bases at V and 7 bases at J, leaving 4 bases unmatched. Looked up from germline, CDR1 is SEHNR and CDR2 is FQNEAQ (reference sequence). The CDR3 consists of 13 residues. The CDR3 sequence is CASSRWTGNEQFF. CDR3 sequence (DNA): TGTGCCAGCAGCCGGTGGACAGGGAATGAGCAGTTCTTC.

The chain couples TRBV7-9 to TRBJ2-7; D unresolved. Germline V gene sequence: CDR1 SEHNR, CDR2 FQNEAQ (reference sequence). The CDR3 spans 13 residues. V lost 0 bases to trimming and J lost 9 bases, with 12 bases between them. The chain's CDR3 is CASSLAGLEPQYV. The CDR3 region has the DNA TGTGCCAGCAGCTTAGCTGGCCTAGAGCCGCAGTACGTC.

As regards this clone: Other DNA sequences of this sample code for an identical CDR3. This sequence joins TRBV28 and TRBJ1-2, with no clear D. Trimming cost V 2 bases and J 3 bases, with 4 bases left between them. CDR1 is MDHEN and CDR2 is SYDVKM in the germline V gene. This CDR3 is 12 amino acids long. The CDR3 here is CASSLGDYGYTF. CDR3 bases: TGTGCCAGCAGTTTAGGAGACTATGGCTACACCTTC.

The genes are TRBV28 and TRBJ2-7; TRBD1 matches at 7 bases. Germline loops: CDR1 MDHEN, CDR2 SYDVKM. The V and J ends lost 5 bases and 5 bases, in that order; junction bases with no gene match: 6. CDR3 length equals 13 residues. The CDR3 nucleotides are TGTGCCAGCAGTGAAGGGGGCGACCACGAGCAGTACTTC. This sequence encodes CASSEGGDHEQYF.

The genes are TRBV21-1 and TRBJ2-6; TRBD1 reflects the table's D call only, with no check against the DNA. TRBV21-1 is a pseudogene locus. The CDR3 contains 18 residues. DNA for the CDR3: TGTGCCAGCAGCAAAGGGGGACAGGGGCGCTCTGGGGCCAACGTCCTGACTTTC. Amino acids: CASSKGGQGRSGANVLTF.

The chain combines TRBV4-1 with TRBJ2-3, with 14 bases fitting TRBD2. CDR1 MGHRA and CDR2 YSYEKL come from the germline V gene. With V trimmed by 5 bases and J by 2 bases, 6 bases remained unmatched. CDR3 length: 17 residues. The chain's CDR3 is CASSWTSGGPVTDTQYF. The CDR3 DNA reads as TGCGCCAGCAGCTGGACTAGCGGGGGGCCTGTCACAGATACGCAGTATTTT.

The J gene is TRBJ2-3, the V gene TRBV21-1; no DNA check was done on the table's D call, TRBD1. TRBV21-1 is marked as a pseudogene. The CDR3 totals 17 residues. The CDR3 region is CARYGQGAFFRTDTQYF. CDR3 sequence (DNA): TGTGCCAGATACGGACAGGGGGCTTTCTTCCGCACAGATACGCAGTATTTT.